This T cell receptor (beta chain) was sequenced in a study of CD8 T cells in Susac syndrome. Germline CDR1 reads SEHNR; CDR2 reads FQNEAQ (reference sequence). The ends were cut back, 1 base at V and 3 bases at J, with 9 bases in the middle. The CDR3 loop spans 15 amino acids. Random hexamers primed reverse transcription of about 0.5 to 1 ug RNA. The authors amplified TCR beta CDR3 across 54 Vbeta and 13 Jbeta using immunoSEQ multiplex PCR. MiXCR was run by TCRdb on the immunoSEQ multiplex PCR reads, yielding one entry per CDR3 protein. The table has over 150,000 distinct CDR3 sequences, roughly 94% seen once. Peripheral blood CD8+ and CD4+ T cells were profiled by TCR beta sequencing. TEMRA cells underwent FACS enrichment and CD8+ and CD4+ T cells underwent negative isolation.

The receptor's source is a human donor with Susac syndrome. This chain connects TRBV7-9 to TRBJ2-2; D remains ambiguous. Sample: CD4+ T cells from PBMCs. The CDR3 bases are TGTGCCAGCAGCTTAGGAGTTTCGGACACCGGGGAGCTGTTTTTT. It codes for CASSLGVSDTGELFF.